This T cell receptor beta chain emerged from a study of molecular identifiers for immune sequencing clone quantification. Looking at the study overall: The replicates split RNA from roughly 20,000 or 100,000 naive CD8 cells five ways and sequenced four. Study findings and constraints: In CMV-specific effectors, clones above 20 copies held over 98% of molecules; naive, under 1%. Highly expanded clones may be undercounted when identical TCR molecules share barcodes.

The germline V gene has CDR1 MGHRA and CDR2 YSYEKL. The ends lost 4 bases at V and 4 bases at J; junction bases unmatched: 8. The CDR3 runs 17 residues. A remark on this clonotype: Antigen unknown. Given the absence of the conserved phenylalanine or tryptophan at the CDR3 end, a read error is likely.

Using its own MiXCR run on the PCR reads, TCRdb lists one record per CDR3 protein. In the table there are around 65,000 distinct CDR3 sequences, approximately 18% of which are singletons. Sorting recovered naive CD8 T cells on a CD8+CD4-CCR7+CD45RA+ profile. The TCR comes from a human donor in good health. Some libraries in this study had Jurkat cell RNA spiked in. The chain couples TRBV4-1 to TRBJ2-1, with 12 nucleotides matching TRBD2. Sequencing used naive CD8+ T cells from blood, with Jurkat cell RNA spiked in. Regarding subset: FACS-sorted CD8+CD4-CCR7+CD45RA+ naive T cells. The CDR3 loop is CASSLLGGLAGYNEQFL. For the CDR3, the DNA is TGCGCCAGCAGCCTACTAGGGGGACTAGCGGGTTACAATGAGCAGTTCCTC.